This T cell receptor (beta chain) was sequenced in a study of identical twins. Each CDR3 protein gets one entry after TCRdb re-called the 5' RACE reads with MiXCR. The sample lists fewer than 250,000 distinct CDR3 sequences, 6.5% to 9% occurring once. Findings and limits, study-wide: Modeled out-of-frame TCR alpha sharing in monozygotic twins fell below observed levels. Cord blood's abundant beta clonotypes had fewer insertions, unlike memory repertoires. Where out-of-frame alpha sequences were twin-shared, they showed excess low generation probability.

Turning to this clonotype: The target antigen is unknown.

Germline-derived CDR1 and CDR2 are SGHAT and FQNNGV. After removal of 5 bases from V and 5 bases from J, the junction contained 12 bases not matched to a gene. The CDR3 is made up of 16 amino acids. The sample also formed part of further work on yellow fever vaccine responses in identical twins. That study adds: Twins reportedly had a vaccine T cell response that seemed partly convergent, partly personalized.

Sequencing input: CD8+ T cells sorted from blood. The rearrangement uses TRBV11-2 and TRBJ2-1, with 7 positions matching TRBD2. This TCR was recovered from a woman under 30 in good health. The CDR3 DNA is TGTGCCAGCAGCCTCCTGGGCGGGAGAGACAACAATGAGCAGTTCTTC. It translates to CASSLLGGRDNNEQFF.